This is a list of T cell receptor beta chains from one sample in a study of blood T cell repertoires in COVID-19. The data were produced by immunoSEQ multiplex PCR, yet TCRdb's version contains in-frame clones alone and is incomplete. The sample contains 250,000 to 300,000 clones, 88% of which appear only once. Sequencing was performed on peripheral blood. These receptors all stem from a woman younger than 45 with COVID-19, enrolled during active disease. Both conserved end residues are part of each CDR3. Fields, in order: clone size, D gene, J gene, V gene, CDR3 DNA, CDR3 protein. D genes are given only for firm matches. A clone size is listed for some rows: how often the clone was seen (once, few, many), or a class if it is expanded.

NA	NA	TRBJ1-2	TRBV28	TGTGCCAGCCTGGGGCCACAGGGAGGGAACAACTATGGCTACACCTTC	CASLGPQGGNNYGYTF
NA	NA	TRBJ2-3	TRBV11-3	TGTGCCAGCAGCCCGGGGCCGGGAGCCCTAGATACGCAGTATTTT	CASSPGPGALDTQYF
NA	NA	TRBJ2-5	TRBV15	TGTGCCACCAGCAGCCGTTCCCCGGGGGAGACCCAGTACTTC	CATSSRSPGETQYF
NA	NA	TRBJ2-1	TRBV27	TGTGCCAGCAGACTATCCACTAGTCTGGGTGAGCAGTTCTTC	CASRLSTSLGEQFF
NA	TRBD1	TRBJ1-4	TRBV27	TGTGCCAGCAGGCGGACAGGGTTTGCAACTAATGAAAAACTGTTTTTT	CASRRTGFATNEKLFF
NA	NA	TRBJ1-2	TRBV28	TGTGCCAGCAGTTTATTAGGAGAAAACTATGGCTACACCTTC	CASSLLGENYGYTF
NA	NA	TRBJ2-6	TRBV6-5	TGTGCCAGCAGTTATCGGGGAGCCGGGGCCAACGTCCTGACTTTC	CASSYRGAGANVLTF
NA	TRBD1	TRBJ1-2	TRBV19	TGTGCCAGTAGGACAGGGGGCGCAGGCTTTGGCTACACCTTC	CASRTGGAGFGYTF
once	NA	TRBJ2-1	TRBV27	TGTGCCAGCAGTTTAAATTTCGGGAGCAATGAGCAGTTCTTC	CASSLNFGSNEQFF
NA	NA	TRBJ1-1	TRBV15	TGTGCCACCAGCAGTGATCGGTGGCGGACAGTAAACACTGAAGCTTTCTTT	CATSSDRWRTVNTEAFF
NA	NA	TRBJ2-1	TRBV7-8	TGTGCCAGCAGCTTAGCGCATTCCTCACCCAGCTCCTACAATGAGCAGTTCTTC	CASSLAHSSPSSYNEQFF
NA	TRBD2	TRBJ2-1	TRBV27	TGTGCCAGCAGTCCACTAGCGGATCGAACCAATGAGCAGTTCTTC	CASSPLADRTNEQFF
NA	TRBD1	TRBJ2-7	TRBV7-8	TGTGCCAGCAGCTTACAAGGGACAGGTAACTACGAGCAGTACTTC	CASSLQGTGNYEQYF
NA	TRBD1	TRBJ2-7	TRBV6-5	TGTGCCAGCAGCCCGTACGGACAGGGAGCCTACGAGCAGTACTTC	CASSPYGQGAYEQYF
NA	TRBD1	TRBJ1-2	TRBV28	TGTGCCAGCAGTGCAGGGGGCGGTGGGTTCGGCTATGGCTACACCTTC	CASSAGGGGFGYGYTF
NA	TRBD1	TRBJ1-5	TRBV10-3	TGTGCCATCAGTGAGGGACAGGGTTATGGTGGCAATCAGCCCCAGCATTTT	CAISEGQGYGGNQPQHF
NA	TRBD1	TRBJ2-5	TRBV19	TGTGCCAGTAGCCCTGGGACAGGGTCGGGGGAGACCCAGTACTTC	CASSPGTGSGETQYF
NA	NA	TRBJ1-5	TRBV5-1	TGCGCCAGCAGCTTGATTCCGGGTACCGAACAGCCCCAGCATTTT	CASSLIPGTEQPQHF
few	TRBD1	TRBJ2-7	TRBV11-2	TGTGCCAGCAGCTTGTATAGGGGGCTGAGTTACGAGCAGTACTTC	CASSLYRGLSYEQYF
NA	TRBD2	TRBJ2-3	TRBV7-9	TGTGCCAGCAGCCGACTAGCGTCCAGCACAGATACGCAGTATTTT	CASSRLASSTDTQYF
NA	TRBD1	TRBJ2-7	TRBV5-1	TGCGCCAGCAGCTTGGGACAGGGGACTTATTACGAGCAGTACTTC	CASSLGQGTYYEQYF
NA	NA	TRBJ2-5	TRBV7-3	TGTGCCAGCAGCTTAATCCACAGAGAGACCCAGTACTTC	CASSLIHRETQYF
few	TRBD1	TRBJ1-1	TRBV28	TGTGCCAGCAGCCGGACAGGCGACTGGAACACTGAAGCTTTCTTT	CASSRTGDWNTEAFF
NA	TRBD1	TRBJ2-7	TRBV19	TGTGCCAGTAGTATGGGGACAGGGGCATGGCAGTACTTC	CASSMGTGAWQYF
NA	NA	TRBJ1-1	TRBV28	TGTGCCAGCACCCTTGACAGTTTGGTTACTGAAGCTTTCTTT	CASTLDSLVTEAFF
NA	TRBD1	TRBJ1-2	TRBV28	TGTGCCAGCAGGGACTCACCCGGGACAGGGATCGGAGGCTACACCTTC	CASRDSPGTGIGGYTF
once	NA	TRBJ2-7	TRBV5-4	TGTGCCAGCAGCTTGGCCGCACCATCCAGCTACGAGCAGTACTTC	CASSLAAPSSYEQYF
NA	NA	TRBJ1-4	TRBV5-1	TGCGCCACCAAGACCGCCCCCCAGGATGAAAAACTGTTTTTT	CATKTAPQDEKLFF
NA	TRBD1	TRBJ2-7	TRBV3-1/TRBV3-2	TGTGCCAGCAGCCCCACGACAGGGATCCACGAGCAGTACTTC	CASSPTTGIHEQYF
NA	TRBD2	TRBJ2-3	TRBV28	TGTGCCAGCAGTTTTCACGGTAGGACTAGCGCCAGCACAGATACGCAGTATTTT	CASSFHGRTSASTDTQYF
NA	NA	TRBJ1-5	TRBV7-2	TGTGCCAGCGGCCTCCAGGCCAACCAGCCCCAGCATTTT	CASGLQANQPQHF
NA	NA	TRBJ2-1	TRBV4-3	TGCGCCAGCAGCCAAGCGGGAGTAGGCTACAATGAGCAGTTCTTC	CASSQAGVGYNEQFF
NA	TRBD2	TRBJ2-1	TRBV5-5	TGTGCCAGCAGCCTAGTACTAGCGGGAGCCCTGCTCTCCTACAATGAGCAGTTCTTC	CASSLVLAGALLSYNEQFF
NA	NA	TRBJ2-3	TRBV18	TGTGCCAGCTCACCGTTTCAGGGCGTGGCAGATACGCAGTATTTT	CASSPFQGVADTQYF
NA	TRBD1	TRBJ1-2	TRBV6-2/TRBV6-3	TGTGCCAGCAGTTACGGGACAGCACTCTATGGCTACACCTTC	CASSYGTALYGYTF
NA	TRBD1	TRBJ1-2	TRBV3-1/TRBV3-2	TGTGCCAGCAGCCAAAGCGACAGGGGCGGCTATGGCTACACCTTC	CASSQSDRGGYGYTF
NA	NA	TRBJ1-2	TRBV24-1	TGTGCCACCAGTGAGGGGGGGGGCTACACCTTC	CATSEGGGYTF
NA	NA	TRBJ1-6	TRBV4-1	TGCGCCAGCAGCCAAGAAACGGTATTAGGGGGTAGGGGATCACCCCTCCACTTT	CASSQETVLGGRGSPLHF
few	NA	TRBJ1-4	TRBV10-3	TGTGCCATCAGTGAGTCCCCGGGTCTGGGGCTTGATGAAAAACTGTTTTTT	CAISESPGLGLDEKLFF
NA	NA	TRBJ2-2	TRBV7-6	TGTGCCAGCAGCTTAATGGCTACCTCAGGGAACACCGGGGAGCTGTTTTTT	CASSLMATSGNTGELFF